This T cell receptor beta chain was documented in a study of control samples from healthy donors and cancer patients. The protocol was immunoSEQ multiplex PCR, while the TCRdb copy is restricted to in-frame clones and leaves out a portion. The data hold 120,000 or so clones, with roughly 86% observed a single time. The CDR3 runs 19 residues. Trimming took 2 bases from V and 1 from J; bases not matched to a gene: 8. Germline-derived CDR1 and CDR2 are WSHSY and SAAADI. This chain connects TRBV10-2 to TRBJ2-2; 12 bases are a match to TRBD2. This TCR came from a man in his sixties in good health. Sequenced sample: blood. The CDR3 region is CASSEGFLAGGQNTGELFF. CDR3 DNA: TGCGCCAGCAGTGAGGGATTCCTAGCGGGGGGGCAGAACACCGGGGAGCTGTTTTTT.